Listed below are T cell receptor beta chains from one sample, sequenced in a study of blood T cells in healthy people across ages. Via MiXCR, TCRdb re-called the 5' RACE reads, giving one row per CDR3 protein. The sample carries some 760,000 distinct CDR3 sequences, roughly 25% recorded once. This sample also appeared in a second study, on T cells of mothers and their children.

Sequenced material: blood. The source of these receptors is a boy aged 5-17 years in good health. CDR3s leave out the opening cysteine and the closing phenylalanine or tryptophan. Not all rows give a size; the values are once, few, many and, for expanded clones, a class.

clone size: few; V gene: TRBV7-2; CDR3 length: 14; CDR3 protein: ASSSDEGRMVGEQY
clone size: few; V gene: TRBV20-1; CDR3 length: 12; CDR3 protein: SASGLSGDEKLF
clone size: -; V gene: TRBV29-1; CDR3 length: 12; CDR3 protein: SVPRQGDNNEQF
clone size: few; V gene: TRBV29-1; CDR3 length: 12; CDR3 protein: SVAPGLTRETQY
clone size: few; V gene: TRBV20-1; CDR3 length: 13; CDR3 protein: SARDRDSQPYEQY
clone size: -; V gene: TRBV7-9; CDR3 length: 14; CDR3 protein: ASSPLTSWTNEKLF
clone size: -; V gene: TRBV6-6; CDR3 length: 13; CDR3 protein: ASSYSGEGANVLT
clone size: -; V gene: TRBV29-1; CDR3 length: 12; CDR3 protein: SVVRDYHTDTQY
clone size: -; V gene: TRBV15; CDR3 length: 14; CDR3 protein: ATSRDPSGEGSPLH
clone size: -; V gene: TRBV5-1; CDR3 length: 15; CDR3 protein: ASARGGRLSGANVLT
clone size: few; V gene: TRBV21-1; CDR3 length: 11; CDR3 protein: ASRQGQGSGYT
clone size: -; V gene: TRBV20-1; CDR3 length: 11; CDR3 protein: SARPQQSYGYT
clone size: -; V gene: TRBV29-1; CDR3 length: 10; CDR3 protein: SVWGGSYEQY
clone size: -; V gene: TRBV28; CDR3 length: 13; CDR3 protein: ASSSLVTSYNEQF
clone size: -; V gene: TRBV29-1; CDR3 length: 11; CDR3 protein: SVDAGMNTEAF
clone size: -; V gene: TRBV25-1; CDR3 length: 14; CDR3 protein: ASSEGPGHSVPPLH
clone size: few; V gene: TRBV29-1; CDR3 length: 10; CDR3 protein: SGFSGTDTQY
clone size: many; V gene: TRBV7-3; CDR3 length: 11; CDR3 protein: ASSLGVKETQY
clone size: few; V gene: TRBV7-2; CDR3 length: 14; CDR3 protein: ASSLLELSYEQPQH
clone size: few; V gene: TRBV3-1; CDR3 length: 12; CDR3 protein: ASSPAGTGYGYT
clone size: few; V gene: TRBV3-1; CDR3 length: 11; CDR3 protein: ASFPGQGAKAF
clone size: -; V gene: TRBV5-1; CDR3 length: 13; CDR3 protein: ASSWTSGIADTQY
clone size: -; V gene: TRBV7-2; CDR3 length: 14; CDR3 protein: ASSVGGLGNTGELF
clone size: few; V gene: TRBV9; CDR3 length: 14; CDR3 protein: ASSVGLAGDSYEQY
clone size: -; V gene: TRBV3-1; CDR3 length: 12; CDR3 protein: ASILKRGYNEQF
clone size: few; V gene: TRBV29-1; CDR3 length: 11; CDR3 protein: SVDLGGTGELF
clone size: -; V gene: TRBV6-5; CDR3 length: 13; CDR3 protein: ASSFGTSETGTQY
clone size: few; V gene: TRBV2; CDR3 length: 13; CDR3 protein: ASSGDGQGQETQY
clone size: -; V gene: TRBV29-1; CDR3 length: 12; CDR3 protein: SAEGGPRVETQY
clone size: many; V gene: TRBV6-6; CDR3 length: 13; CDR3 protein: ASSYSGGSSYEQY
clone size: -; V gene: TRBV16; CDR3 length: 14; CDR3 protein: ASRPLGTGVYNEQF
clone size: -; V gene: TRBV29-1; CDR3 length: 13; CDR3 protein: SVPRLGPSYNEQF
clone size: -; V gene: TRBV6-1; CDR3 length: 12; CDR3 protein: ASSEGSTINVQY
clone size: -; V gene: TRBV7-2; CDR3 length: 11; CDR3 protein: ASSLAWFYEQY
clone size: -; V gene: TRBV12-3/TRBV12-4; CDR3 length: 12; CDR3 protein: ASSRESSYNEQF
clone size: -; V gene: TRBV3-1; CDR3 length: 14; CDR3 protein: ASSQRWGGDNQPQH
clone size: few; V gene: TRBV7-2; CDR3 length: 12; CDR3 protein: ASSLDDRGAGYT
clone size: -; V gene: TRBV3-1; CDR3 length: 17; CDR3 protein: ASSQEDLGLAGVDSTQY
clone size: few; V gene: TRBV6-1; CDR3 length: 15; CDR3 protein: ASSEDYLIQGMDEQY
clone size: few; V gene: TRBV27; CDR3 length: 15; CDR3 protein: ASSSLTDKYSNQPQH
clone size: -; V gene: TRBV6-5; CDR3 length: 11; CDR3 protein: ASSYSSGLLQF
clone size: -; V gene: TRBV6-5; CDR3 length: 12; CDR3 protein: ASGPGSPRTEAF
clone size: -; V gene: TRBV10-3; CDR3 length: 11; CDR3 protein: AISVEGPYEQY
clone size: -; V gene: TRBV7-2; CDR3 length: 14; CDR3 protein: ASSLLRTGGNYGYT
clone size: few; V gene: TRBV14; CDR3 length: 11; CDR3 protein: ASSQVQYSEQF
clone size: few; V gene: TRBV13; CDR3 length: 13; CDR3 protein: ASSLNGADTGELF